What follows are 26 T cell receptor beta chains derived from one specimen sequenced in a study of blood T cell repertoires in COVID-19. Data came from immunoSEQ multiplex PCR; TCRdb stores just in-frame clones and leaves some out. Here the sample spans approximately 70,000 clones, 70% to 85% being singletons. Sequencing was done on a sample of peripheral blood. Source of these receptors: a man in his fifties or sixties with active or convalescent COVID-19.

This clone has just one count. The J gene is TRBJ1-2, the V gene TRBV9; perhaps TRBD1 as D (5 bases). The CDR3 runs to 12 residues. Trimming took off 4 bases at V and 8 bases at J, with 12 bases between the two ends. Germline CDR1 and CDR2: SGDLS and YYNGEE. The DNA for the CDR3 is TGTGCCAGCAGCCCAGGGTTGCAAGGCTACACCTTC. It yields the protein CASSPGLQGYTF. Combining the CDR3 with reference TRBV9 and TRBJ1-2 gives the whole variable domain DSGVTQTPKHLITATGQRVTLRCSPRSGDLSVYWYQQSLDQGLQFLIQYYNGEERAKGNILERFSAQQFPDLHSELNLSSLELGDSALYFCASSPGLQGYTFGSGTRLTVV.

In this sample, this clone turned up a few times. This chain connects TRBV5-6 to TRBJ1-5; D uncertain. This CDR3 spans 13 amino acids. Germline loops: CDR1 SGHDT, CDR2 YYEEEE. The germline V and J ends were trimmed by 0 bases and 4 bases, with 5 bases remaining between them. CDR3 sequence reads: CASSLVMNQPQHF. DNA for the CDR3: TGTGCCAGCAGCTTGGTCATGAATCAGCCCCAGCATTTT.

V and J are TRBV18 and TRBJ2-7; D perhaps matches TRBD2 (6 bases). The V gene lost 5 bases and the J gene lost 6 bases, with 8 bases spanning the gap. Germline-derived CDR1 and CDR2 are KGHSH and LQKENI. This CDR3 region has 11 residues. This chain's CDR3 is CASSAAGEQYF. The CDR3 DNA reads TGTGCCAGCTCAGCAGCGGGCGAGCAGTACTTC.

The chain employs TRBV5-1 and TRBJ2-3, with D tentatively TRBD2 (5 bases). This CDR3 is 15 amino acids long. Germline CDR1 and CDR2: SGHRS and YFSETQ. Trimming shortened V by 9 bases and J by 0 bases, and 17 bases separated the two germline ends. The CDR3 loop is CATRGDSTSTDTQYF. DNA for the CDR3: TGCGCCACCCGGGGAGACTCCACTAGCACAGATACGCAGTATTTT.

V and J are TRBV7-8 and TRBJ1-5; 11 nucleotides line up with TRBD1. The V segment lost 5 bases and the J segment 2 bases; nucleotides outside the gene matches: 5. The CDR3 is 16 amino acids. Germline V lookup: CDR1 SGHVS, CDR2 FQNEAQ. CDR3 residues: CASSPGTGGGNQPQHF. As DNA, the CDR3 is TGTGCCAGCAGCCCCGGGACAGGGGGAGGCAATCAGCCCCAGCATTTT.

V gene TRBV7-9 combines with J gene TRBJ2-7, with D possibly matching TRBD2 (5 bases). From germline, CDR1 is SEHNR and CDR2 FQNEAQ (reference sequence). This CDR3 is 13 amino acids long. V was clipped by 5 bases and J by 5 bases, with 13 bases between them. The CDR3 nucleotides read TGTGCCAGCAGCCAAACTTATAGCGACGAGCAGTACTTC. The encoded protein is CASSQTYSDEQYF.

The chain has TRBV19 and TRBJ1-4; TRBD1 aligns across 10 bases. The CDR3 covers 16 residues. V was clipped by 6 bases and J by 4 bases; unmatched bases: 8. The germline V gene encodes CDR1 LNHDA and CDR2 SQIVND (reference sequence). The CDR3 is CASRLRDRGYNEKLFF. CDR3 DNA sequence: TGTGCCAGTAGGCTCCGGGACAGGGGATATAATGAAAAACTGTTTTTT. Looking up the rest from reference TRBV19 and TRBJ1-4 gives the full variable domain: DGGITQSPKYLFRKEGQNVTLSCEQNLNHDAMYWYRQDPGQGLRLIYYSQIVNDFQKGDIAEGYSVSREKKESFPLTVTSAQKNPTAFYLCASRLRDRGYNEKLFFGSGTQLSVL.

CDR3 DNA sequence: TGTGCCAGTAGTATGGCGGGGGGAGGGACAGATACGCAGTATTTT. This sequence encodes CASSMAGGGTDTQYF. The chain couples TRBV19 to TRBJ2-3, with 8 bases aligning to TRBD2. Germline CDR1 LNHDA, CDR2 SQIVND (reference sequence). The length of the CDR3 is 15 residues. The ends lost 3 bases at V and 3 bases at J; junction bases unmatched: 5.

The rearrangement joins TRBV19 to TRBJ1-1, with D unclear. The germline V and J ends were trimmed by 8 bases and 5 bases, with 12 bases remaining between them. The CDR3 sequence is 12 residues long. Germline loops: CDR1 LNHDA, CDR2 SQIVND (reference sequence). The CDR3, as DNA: TGTGCCAGTGTTGCGGGATGGACTGAAGCTTTCTTT. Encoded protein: CASVAGWTEAFF.

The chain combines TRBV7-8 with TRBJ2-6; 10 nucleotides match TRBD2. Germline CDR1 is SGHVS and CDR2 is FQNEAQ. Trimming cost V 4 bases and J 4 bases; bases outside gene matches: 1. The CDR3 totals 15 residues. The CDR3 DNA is TGTGCCAGCAGCTCACTAGCGGGGGGGGCCAACGTCCTGACTTTC. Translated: CASSSLAGGANVLTF.

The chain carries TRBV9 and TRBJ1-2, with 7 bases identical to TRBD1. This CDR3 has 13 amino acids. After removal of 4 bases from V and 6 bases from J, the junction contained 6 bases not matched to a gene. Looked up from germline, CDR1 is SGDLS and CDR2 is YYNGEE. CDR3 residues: CASSPPGGNGYTF. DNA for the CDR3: TGTGCCAGCAGCCCGCCAGGGGGAAATGGCTACACCTTC.

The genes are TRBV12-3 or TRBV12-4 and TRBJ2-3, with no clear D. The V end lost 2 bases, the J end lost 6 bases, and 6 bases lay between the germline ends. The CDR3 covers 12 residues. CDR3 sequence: CASSLRVDTQYF. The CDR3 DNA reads TGTGCCAGCAGTTTACGGGTCGATACGCAGTATTTT.

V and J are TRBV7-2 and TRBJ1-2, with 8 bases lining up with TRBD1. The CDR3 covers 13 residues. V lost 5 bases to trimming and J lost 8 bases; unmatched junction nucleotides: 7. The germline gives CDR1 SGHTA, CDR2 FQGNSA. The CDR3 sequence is CASSLRTGSGYTF. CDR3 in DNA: TGTGCCAGCAGCCTTCGGACAGGGAGCGGCTACACCTTC. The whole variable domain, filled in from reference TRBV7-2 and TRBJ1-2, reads GAGVSQSPSNKVTEKGKDVELRCDPISGHTALYWYRQSLGQGLEFLIYFQGNSAPDKSGLPSDRFSAERTGGSVSTLTIQRTQQEDSAVYLCASSLRTGSGYTFGSGTRLTVV.

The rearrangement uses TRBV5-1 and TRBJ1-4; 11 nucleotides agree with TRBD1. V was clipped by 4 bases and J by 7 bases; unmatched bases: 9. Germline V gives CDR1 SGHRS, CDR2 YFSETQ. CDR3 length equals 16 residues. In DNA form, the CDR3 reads TGCGCCAGCAGCCCGCTGCCGGGACAGGGGGGTGAAAAACTGTTTTTT. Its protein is CASSPLPGQGGEKLFF.

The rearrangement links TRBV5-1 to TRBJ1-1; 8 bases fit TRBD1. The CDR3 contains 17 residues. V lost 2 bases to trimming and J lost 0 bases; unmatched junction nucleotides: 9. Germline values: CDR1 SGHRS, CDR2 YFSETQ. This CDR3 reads CASSFDRDRFMNTEAFF. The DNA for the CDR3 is TGCGCCAGCAGCTTCGACCGGGACAGGTTCATGAACACTGAAGCTTTCTTT.

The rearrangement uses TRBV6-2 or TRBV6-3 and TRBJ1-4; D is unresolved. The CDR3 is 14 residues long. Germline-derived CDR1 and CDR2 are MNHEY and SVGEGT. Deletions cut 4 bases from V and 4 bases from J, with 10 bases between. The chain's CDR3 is CASSSQAGNEKLFF. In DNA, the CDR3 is TGTGCCAGCAGTTCCCAGGCCGGTAATGAAAAACTGTTTTTT.

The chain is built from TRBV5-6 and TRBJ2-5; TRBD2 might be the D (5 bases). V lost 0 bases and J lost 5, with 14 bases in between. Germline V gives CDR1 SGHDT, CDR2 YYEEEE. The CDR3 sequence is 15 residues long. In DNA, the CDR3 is TGTGCCAGCAGCTTGGCGGTGCGGGTTTCGGAGACCCAGTACTTC. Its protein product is CASSLAVRVSETQYF.

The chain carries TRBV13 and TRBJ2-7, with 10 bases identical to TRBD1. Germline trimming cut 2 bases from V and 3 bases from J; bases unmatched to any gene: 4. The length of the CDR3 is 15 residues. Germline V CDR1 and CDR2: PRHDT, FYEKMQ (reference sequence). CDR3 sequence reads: CASSLRDRGFYEQYF. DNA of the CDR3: TGTGCCAGCAGCTTAAGGGACAGGGGATTCTACGAGCAGTACTTC.

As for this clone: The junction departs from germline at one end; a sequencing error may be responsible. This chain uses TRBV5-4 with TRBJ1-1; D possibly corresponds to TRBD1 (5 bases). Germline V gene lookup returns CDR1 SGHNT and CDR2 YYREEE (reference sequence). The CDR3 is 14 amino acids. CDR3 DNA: TGTACCAGCACGATGGGAGGGGTGAACACTGAAGCTTTCTTT. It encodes CTSTMGGVNTEAFF.

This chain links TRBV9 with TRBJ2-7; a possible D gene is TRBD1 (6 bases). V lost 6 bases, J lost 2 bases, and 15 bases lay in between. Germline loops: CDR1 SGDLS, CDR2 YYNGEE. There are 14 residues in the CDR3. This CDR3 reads CASNRGDIAYEQYF. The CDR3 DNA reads TGTGCCAGCAACCGAGGGGACATTGCCTACGAGCAGTACTTC.

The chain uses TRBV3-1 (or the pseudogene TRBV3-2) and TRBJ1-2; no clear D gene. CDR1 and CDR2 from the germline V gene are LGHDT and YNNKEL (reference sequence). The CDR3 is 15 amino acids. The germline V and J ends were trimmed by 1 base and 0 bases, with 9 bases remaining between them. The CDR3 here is CASSQAEGANYGYTF. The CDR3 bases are TGTGCCAGCAGCCAAGCGGAAGGAGCTAACTATGGCTACACCTTC.

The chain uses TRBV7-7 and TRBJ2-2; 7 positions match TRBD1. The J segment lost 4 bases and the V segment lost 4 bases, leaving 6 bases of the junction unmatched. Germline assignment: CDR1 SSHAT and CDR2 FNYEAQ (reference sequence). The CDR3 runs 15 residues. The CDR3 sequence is CASSSTGQLTGELFF. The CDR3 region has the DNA TGTGCCAGCAGCTCCACGGGACAGCTCACCGGGGAGCTGTTTTTT.

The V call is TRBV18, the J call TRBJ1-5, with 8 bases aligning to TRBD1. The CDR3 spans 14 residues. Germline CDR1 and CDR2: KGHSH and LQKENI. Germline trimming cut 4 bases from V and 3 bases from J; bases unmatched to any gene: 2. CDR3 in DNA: TGTGCCAGCTCACGGGACAGGAACAATCAGCCCCAGCATTTT. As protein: CASSRDRNNQPQHF.

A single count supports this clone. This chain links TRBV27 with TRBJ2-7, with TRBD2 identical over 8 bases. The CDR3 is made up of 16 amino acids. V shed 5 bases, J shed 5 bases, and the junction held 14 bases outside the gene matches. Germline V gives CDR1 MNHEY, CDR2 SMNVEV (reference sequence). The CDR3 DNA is TGTGCCAGCAGTAAGGGAGGGGCGGGGGGCTTCCACGAGCAGTACTTC. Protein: CASSKGGAGGFHEQYF.

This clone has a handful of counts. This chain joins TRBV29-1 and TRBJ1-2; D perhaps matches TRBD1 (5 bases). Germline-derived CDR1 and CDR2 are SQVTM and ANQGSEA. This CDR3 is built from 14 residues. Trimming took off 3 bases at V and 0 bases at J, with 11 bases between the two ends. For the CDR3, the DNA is TGCAGCGTTGAGGGGCGACCTCCTAACTATGGCTACACCTTC. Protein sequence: CSVEGRPPNYGYTF.

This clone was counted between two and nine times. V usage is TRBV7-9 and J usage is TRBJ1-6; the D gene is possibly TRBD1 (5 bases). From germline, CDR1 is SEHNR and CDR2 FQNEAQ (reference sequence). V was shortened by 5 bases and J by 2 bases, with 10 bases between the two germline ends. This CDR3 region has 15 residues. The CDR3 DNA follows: TGTGCCAGCAGCCAACAGGAGACCTATAATTCACCCCTCCACTTT. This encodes CASSQQETYNSPLHF. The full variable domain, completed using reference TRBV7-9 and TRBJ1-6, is DTGVSQNPRHKITKRGQNVTFRCDPISEHNRLYWYRQTLGQGPEFLTYFQNEAQLEKSRLLSDRFSAERPKGSFSTLEIQRTEQGDSAMYLCASSQQETYNSPLHFGNGTRLTVT.